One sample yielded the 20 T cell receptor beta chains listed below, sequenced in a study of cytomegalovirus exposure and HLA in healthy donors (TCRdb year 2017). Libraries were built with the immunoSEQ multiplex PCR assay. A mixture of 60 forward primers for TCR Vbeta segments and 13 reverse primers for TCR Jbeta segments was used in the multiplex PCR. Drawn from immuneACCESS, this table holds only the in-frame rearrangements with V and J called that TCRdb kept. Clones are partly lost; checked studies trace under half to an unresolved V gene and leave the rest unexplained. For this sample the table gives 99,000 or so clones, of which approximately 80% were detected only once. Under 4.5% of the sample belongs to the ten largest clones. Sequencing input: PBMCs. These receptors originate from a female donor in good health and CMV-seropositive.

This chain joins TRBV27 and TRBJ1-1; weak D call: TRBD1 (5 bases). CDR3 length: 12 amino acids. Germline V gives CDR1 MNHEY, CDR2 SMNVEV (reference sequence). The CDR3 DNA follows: TGTTCGAGCGGGAGGGGGAACACTGAAGCTTTCTTT. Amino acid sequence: CSSGRGNTEAFF.

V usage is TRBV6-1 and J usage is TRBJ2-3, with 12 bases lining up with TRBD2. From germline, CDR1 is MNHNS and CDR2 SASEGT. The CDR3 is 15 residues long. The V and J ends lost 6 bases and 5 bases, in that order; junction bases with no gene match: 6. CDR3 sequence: CASSRTSGNRDTQYF. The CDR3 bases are TGTGCCAGCAGCCGGACTAGCGGGAATAGAGATACGCAGTATTTT.

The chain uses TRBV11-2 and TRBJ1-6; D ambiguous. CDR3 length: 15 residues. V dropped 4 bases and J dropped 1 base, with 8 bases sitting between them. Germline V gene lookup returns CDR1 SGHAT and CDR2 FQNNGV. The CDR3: CASSSRVSYNSPLHF. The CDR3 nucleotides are TGTGCCAGCAGCTCGAGGGTGTCCTATAATTCACCCCTCCACTTT. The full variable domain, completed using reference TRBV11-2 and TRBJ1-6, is EAGVAQSPRYKIIEKRQSVAFWCNPISGHATLYWYQQILGQGPKLLIQFQNNGVVDDSQLPKDRFSAERLKGVDSTLKIQPAKLEDSAVYLCASSSRVSYNSPLHFGNGTRLTVT.

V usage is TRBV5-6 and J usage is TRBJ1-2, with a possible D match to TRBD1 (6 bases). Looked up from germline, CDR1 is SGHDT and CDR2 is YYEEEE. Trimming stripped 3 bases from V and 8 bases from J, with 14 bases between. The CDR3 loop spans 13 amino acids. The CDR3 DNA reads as TGTGCCAGCAGCTCCCTCCGGGGGGGCGGCTACACCTTC. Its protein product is CASSSLRGGGYTF.

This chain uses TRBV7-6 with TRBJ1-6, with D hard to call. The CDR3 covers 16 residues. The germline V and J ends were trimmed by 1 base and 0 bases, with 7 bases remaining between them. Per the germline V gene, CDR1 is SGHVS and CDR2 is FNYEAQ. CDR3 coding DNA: TGTGCCAGCAGCTTAGTAGTAAACTCCTATAATTCACCCCTCCACTTT. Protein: CASSLVVNSYNSPLHF. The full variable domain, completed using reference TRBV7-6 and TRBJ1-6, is GAGVSQSPRYKVTKRGQDVALRCDPISGHVSLYWYRQALGQGPEFLTYFNYEAQQDKSGLPNDRFSAERPEGSISTLTIQRTEQRDSAMYRCASSLVVNSYNSPLHFGNGTRLTVT.

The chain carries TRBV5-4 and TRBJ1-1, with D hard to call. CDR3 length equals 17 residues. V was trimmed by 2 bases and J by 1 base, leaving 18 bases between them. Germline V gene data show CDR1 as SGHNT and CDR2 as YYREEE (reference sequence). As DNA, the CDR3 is TGTGCCAGCAGCTTACGGGTCGGCACTCTAGGGAACACTGAAGCTTTCTTT. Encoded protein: CASSLRVGTLGNTEAFF.

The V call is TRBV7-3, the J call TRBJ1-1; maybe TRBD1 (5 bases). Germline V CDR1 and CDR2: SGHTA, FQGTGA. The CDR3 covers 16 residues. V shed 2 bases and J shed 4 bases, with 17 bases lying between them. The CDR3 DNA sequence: TGTGCCAGCAGCTTACACCCAGGCCTAACAGGCACTGAAGCTTTCTTT. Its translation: CASSLHPGLTGTEAFF.

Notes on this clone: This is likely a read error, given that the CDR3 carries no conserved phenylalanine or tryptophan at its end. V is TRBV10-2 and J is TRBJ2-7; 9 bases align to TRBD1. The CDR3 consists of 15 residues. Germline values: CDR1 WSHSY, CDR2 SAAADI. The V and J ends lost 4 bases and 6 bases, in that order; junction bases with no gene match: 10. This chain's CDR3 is CASSGRDRVSFEQYL. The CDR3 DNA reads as TGCGCCAGCAGTGGTAGGGACAGGGTGAGTTTCGAGCAGTACCTC.

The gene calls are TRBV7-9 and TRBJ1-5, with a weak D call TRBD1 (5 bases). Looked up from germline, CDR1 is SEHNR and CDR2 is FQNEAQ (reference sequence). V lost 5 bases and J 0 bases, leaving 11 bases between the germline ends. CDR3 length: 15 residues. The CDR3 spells CASSPYGGSNQPQHF. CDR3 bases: TGTGCCAGCAGCCCTTACGGGGGTAGCAATCAGCCCCAGCATTTT.

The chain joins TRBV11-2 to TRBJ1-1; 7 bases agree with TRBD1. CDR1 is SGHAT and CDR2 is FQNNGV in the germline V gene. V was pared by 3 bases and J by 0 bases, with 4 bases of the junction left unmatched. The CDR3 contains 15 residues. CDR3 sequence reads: CASSLRQGLNTEAFF. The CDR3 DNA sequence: TGTGCCAGCAGCTTGAGACAGGGCTTGAACACTGAAGCTTTCTTT.

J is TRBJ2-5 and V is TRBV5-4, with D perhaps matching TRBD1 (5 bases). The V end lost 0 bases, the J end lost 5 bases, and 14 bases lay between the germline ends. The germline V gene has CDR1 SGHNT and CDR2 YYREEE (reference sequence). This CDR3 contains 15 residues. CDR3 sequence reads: CASSLVPDSGETQYF. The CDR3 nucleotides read TGTGCCAGCAGCTTGGTCCCAGACTCAGGGGAGACCCAGTACTTC.

The CDR3 here is CASSRWTEGRFNEQFF. CDR3 coding DNA: TGCGCCAGCAGCCGATGGACCGAGGGTAGGTTCAATGAGCAGTTCTTC. V gene TRBV5-1 combines with J gene TRBJ2-1; possibly TRBD2 for D (5 bases). Looked up from germline, CDR1 is SGHRS and CDR2 is YFSETQ. The CDR3 is made up of 16 amino acids. Deletions cut 4 bases from V and 6 bases from J, with 20 bases between.

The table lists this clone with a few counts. CDR3 protein: CASSFSGQETQYF. In nucleotides, the CDR3 is TGTGCCAGCAGCTTTTCCGGTCAAGAGACCCAGTACTTC. The chain couples TRBV5-4 to TRBJ2-5; D uncertain. This CDR3 contains 13 residues. Germline CDR1 and CDR2: SGHNT and YYREEE (reference sequence). With 2 bases removed from V and 2 bases from J, the gap between germline ends came to 7 bases.

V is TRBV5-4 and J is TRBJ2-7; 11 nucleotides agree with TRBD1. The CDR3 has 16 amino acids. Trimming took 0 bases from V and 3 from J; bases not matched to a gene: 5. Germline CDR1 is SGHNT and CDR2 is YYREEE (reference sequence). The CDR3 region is CASSLDLGQGVYEQYF. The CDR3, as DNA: TGTGCCAGCAGCTTGGATCTGGGACAGGGGGTCTACGAGCAGTACTTC. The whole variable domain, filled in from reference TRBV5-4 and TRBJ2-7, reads ETGVTQSPTHLIKTRGQQVTLRCSSQSGHNTVSWYQQALGQGPQFIFQYYREEENGRGNFPPRFSGLQFPNYSSELNVNALELDDSALYLCASSLDLGQGVYEQYFGPGTRLTVT.

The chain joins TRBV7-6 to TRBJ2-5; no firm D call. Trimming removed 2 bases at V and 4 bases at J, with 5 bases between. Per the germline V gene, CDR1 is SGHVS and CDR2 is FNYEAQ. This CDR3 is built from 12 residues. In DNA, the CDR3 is TGTGCCAGCAGCTTACCCGGAGAGACCCAGTACTTC. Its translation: CASSLPGETQYF.

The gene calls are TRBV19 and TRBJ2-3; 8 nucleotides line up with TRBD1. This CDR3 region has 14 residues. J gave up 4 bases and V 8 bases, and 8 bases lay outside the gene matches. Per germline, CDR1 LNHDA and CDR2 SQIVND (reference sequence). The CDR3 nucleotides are TGTGCCAGTGGGAGGACAGGGTTGGCAGATACGCAGTATTTT. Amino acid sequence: CASGRTGLADTQYF. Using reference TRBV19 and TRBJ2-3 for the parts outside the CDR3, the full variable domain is DGGITQSPKYLFRKEGQNVTLSCEQNLNHDAMYWYRQDPGQGLRLIYYSQIVNDFQKGDIAEGYSVSREKKESFPLTVTSAQKNPTAFYLCASGRTGLADTQYFGPGTRLTVL.

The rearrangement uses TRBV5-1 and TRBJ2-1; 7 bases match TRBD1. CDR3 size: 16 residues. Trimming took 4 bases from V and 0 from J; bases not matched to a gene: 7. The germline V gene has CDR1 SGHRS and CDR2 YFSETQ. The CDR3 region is CASSVQGPSSYNEQFF. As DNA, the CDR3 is TGCGCCAGCAGCGTACAGGGGCCCAGCTCCTACAATGAGCAGTTCTTC.

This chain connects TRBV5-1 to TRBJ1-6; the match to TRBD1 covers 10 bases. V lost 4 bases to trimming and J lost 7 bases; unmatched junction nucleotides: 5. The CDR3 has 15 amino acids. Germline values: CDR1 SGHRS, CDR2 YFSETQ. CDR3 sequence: CASSRDRGANSPLHF. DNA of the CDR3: TGCGCCAGCAGCAGGGACAGGGGAGCCAATTCACCCCTCCACTTT.

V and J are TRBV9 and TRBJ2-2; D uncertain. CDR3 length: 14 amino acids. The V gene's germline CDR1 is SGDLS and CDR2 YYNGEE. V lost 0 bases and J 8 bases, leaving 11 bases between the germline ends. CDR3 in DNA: TGTGCCAGCAGCGTAGTTGGAGTCTTAGGGGAGCTGTTTTTT. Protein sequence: CASSVVGVLGELFF.

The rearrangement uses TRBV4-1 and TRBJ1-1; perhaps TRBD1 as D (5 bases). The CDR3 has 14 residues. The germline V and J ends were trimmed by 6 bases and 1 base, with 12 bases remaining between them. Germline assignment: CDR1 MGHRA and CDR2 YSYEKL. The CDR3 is CASRMVQANTEAFF. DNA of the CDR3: TGCGCCAGCAGAATGGTACAGGCGAACACTGAAGCTTTCTTT.